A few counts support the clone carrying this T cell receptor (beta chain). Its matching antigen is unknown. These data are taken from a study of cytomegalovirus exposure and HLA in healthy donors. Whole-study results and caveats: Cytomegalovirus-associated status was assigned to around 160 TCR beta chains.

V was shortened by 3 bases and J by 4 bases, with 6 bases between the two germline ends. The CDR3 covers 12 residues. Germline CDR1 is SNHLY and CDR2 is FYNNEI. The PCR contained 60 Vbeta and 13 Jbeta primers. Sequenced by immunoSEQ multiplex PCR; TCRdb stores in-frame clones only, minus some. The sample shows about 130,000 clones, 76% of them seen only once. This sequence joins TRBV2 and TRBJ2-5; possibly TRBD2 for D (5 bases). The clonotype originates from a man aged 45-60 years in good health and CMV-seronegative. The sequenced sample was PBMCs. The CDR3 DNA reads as TGTGCCAGCAGTGACGAGGGAGAGACCCAGTACTTC. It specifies CASSDEGETQYF.